This T cell receptor beta chain derives from a study of regulatory T cells in long-lasting Graves disease. Study-wide results and caveats: TCR diversity was lower in persistent than newly diagnosed Graves' disease.

This clonotype appeared many times. What it binds is unknown. Arm-PCR with iRepertoire HTBI primers amplified the CDR3 regions for these TCR beta libraries. TCRdb re-called the multiplex PCR reads with MiXCR, one entry per CDR3 protein. Of 400,000 to 650,000 distinct CDR3 sequences in the sample, about 16% are singletons; the top ten hold just under 25%. Time point here: newly diagnosed GD, antithyroid drugs for less than 3 months. The TCR library was made from RNA that had been extracted from PBMCs in TRIzol. This CDR3 comprises 17 residues. From germline, CDR1 is SNHLY and CDR2 FYNNEI. V dropped 4 bases and J dropped 6; count of bases not matched to a gene: 8. Another study also made use of these data, one on T cells in Graves' hyperthyroidism and ophthalmopathy. As that study records: Researchers ran a first-round RT-PCR on the TCR CDR3 using the HTBI primer set.

The specimen was peripheral blood mononuclear cells (PBMCs), collected at new diagnosis, from a patient treated with antithyroid drugs. This chain joins TRBV2 and TRBJ2-3; TRBD2 agrees at 15 bases. The clonotype comes from a woman aged 40 to 65 with Graves disease. CDR3 bases: TGTGCCAGCAGTGCCGGGACTAGCGGGGGGTCCTCTGATACGCAGTATTTT. It encodes CASSAGTSGGSSDTQYF.